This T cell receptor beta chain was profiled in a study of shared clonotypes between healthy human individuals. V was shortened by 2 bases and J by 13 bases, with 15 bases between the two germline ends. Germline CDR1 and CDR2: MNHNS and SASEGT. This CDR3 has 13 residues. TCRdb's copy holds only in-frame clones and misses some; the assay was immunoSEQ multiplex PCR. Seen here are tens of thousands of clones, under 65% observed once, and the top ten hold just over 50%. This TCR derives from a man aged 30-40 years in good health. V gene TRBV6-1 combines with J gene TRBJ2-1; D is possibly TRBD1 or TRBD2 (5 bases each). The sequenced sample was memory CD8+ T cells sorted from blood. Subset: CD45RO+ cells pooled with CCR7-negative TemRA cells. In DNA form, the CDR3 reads TGTGCCAGCAGTGAAACTGGGGGAACTCTTCAGTTCTTC. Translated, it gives CASSETGGTLQFF.